What follows are 24 T cell receptor beta chains derived from one specimen sequenced in a study of vaccination effects on CD4 cells after COVID-19 (dated by TCRdb to the early 2020s). The library was produced with the immunoSEQ multiplex PCR assay. TCRdb took over this immuneACCESS table, retaining in-frame rearrangements with V and J assigned. Such tables are incomplete; in checked studies, under half of the missing clones stem from an unresolved V gene, and the remainder is unexplained. The sample yields tens of thousands of clones; around 70% were counted once. Clones ranked in the top ten supply 2.2% of the sample. No antigens are known for them. After about 9 days of culture, CD4+ T cells were isolated with the EasySep CD4+ T cell isolation kit. Each participant received two doses of an mRNA SARS-CoV-2 vaccine, either BNT162b2 or mRNA-1273. Sequenced here: CD4+ T cells from PBMCs cultured without peptide, sampled after COVID-19 vaccination. All receptors derive from a human donor who received a COVID-19 vaccine.

The V call is TRBV6-1, the J call TRBJ2-7; possible D gene TRBD1, 5 bases. The CDR3 consists of 15 residues. V lost 0 bases and J lost 0, with 9 bases in between. Germline CDR1 and CDR2: MNHNS and SASEGT. CDR3 loop: CASSEASGFSYEQYV. DNA of the CDR3: TGTGCCAGCAGTGAAGCCTCAGGGTTCTCCTACGAGCAGTACGTC.

The V call is TRBV10-2, the J call TRBJ2-6; perhaps TRBD2 as D (6 bases). V gave up 6 bases and J gave up 3 bases, with 21 bases separating them. CDR3 size: 18 residues. In germline, CDR1 is WSHSY, CDR2 SAAADI. The CDR3 DNA is TGCGCCAGCAGCCCCGACGGAGGGCGGCTAGGTGGGGCCAACGTCCTGACTTTC. Its protein is CASSPDGGRLGGANVLTF.

This chain joins TRBV10-3 and TRBJ2-3; TRBD2 might be the D (5 bases). CDR3 length: 15 amino acids. The V end lost 8 bases, the J end lost 0 bases, and 15 bases lay between the germline ends. Germline assignment: CDR1 ENHRY and CDR2 SYGVKD. CDR3 region: CAILRAGGSTDTQYF. CDR3 coding DNA: TGTGCCATCCTGCGGGCGGGCGGAAGCACAGATACGCAGTATTTT.

The V and J genes are TRBV30 and TRBJ2-2, with D maybe TRBD1 (7 bases). The germline V gene encodes CDR1 GTSNPN and CDR2 SVGIG (reference sequence). This CDR3 region has 15 residues. Between the trimmed V and J ends, which lost 5 bases and 4 bases, there was a span of 17 bases. CDR3 sequence: CAWEPRQGGTGELFF. The CDR3 DNA sequence: TGTGCCTGGGAACCTAGACAGGGAGGCACCGGGGAGCTGTTTTTT.

This clone was found a few times. J is TRBJ1-5 and V is TRBV5-3; a weak D match, TRBD1 (6 bases). TRBV5-3 falls under the ORF class, with uncertain function. The CDR3 is 16 residues long. Trimming pared 0 bases from V and 5 bases from J, leaving 15 bases between. The DNA of the CDR3 is TGTGCCAGAAGCTTGGCCTCAGGGACATCAGATCAGCCCCAGCATTTT. This sequence encodes CARSLASGTSDQPQHF.

The genes are TRBV7-2 and TRBJ2-5, with D tentatively TRBD1 (7 bases). Trimming shortened V by 3 bases and J by 1 base, and 9 bases separated the two germline ends. The length of the CDR3 is 14 residues. Per the germline V gene, CDR1 is SGHTA and CDR2 is FQGNSA. This CDR3 is CASSFQGGQETQYF. Here the CDR3 DNA reads TGTGCCAGCAGCTTCCAGGGGGGCCAAGAGACCCAGTACTTC.

In this sample, this clone turned up a few times. This sequence joins TRBV2 and TRBJ1-6, with D possibly being TRBD1 (5 bases). The CDR3 is 18 residues long. Germline CDR1 and CDR2: SNHLY and FYNNEI. V was shortened by 2 bases and J by 5 bases, with 19 bases between the two germline ends. This chain's CDR3 is CASSERYIGIRDNSPLHF. The CDR3, as DNA: TGTGCCAGCAGTGAAAGGTATATTGGGATCAGGGATAATTCACCCCTCCACTTT. Complete variable domain (other parts from reference TRBV2 and TRBJ1-6): EPEVTQTPSHQVTQMGQEVILRCVPISNHLYFYWYRQILGQKVEFLVSFYNNEISEKSEIFDDQFSVERPDGSNFTLKIRSTKLEDSAMYFCASSERYIGIRDNSPLHFGNGTRLTVT.

The chain joins TRBV7-9 to TRBJ2-4, with D uncertain. CDR3 length: 16 amino acids. Germline V gene data show CDR1 as SEHNR and CDR2 as FQNEAQ (reference sequence). With 0 bases removed from V and 0 bases from J, the gap between germline ends came to 9 bases. The CDR3 sequence is CASSLATPIAKNIQYF. The CDR3 coding sequence is TGTGCCAGCAGCTTAGCGACACCTATAGCCAAAAACATTCAGTACTTC. The full variable domain, with the rest looked up from reference TRBV7-9 and TRBJ2-4, is DTGVSQNPRHKITKRGQNVTFRCDPISEHNRLYWYRQTLGQGPEFLTYFQNEAQLEKSRLLSDRFSAERPKGSFSTLEIQRTEQGDSAMYLCASSLATPIAKNIQYFGAGTRLSVL.

The chain employs TRBV7-2 and TRBJ1-1; the D is unclear. The CDR3 covers 14 residues. V was pared by 2 bases and J by 1 base, with 8 bases between. Looked up from germline, CDR1 is SGHTA and CDR2 is FQGNSA. This CDR3 reads CASSLFGGNTEAFF. The CDR3 bases are TGTGCCAGCAGCTTATTCGGAGGGAACACTGAAGCTTTCTTT.

This rearrangement joins TRBV24-1 to TRBJ2-2; either TRBD1 or TRBD2 may supply D (5 bases each). This CDR3 has 16 residues. Trimming took 2 bases from V and 1 from J, leaving 10 bases between them. The germline V gene encodes CDR1 KGHDR and CDR2 SFDVKD. The CDR3: CATSDSRGWNTGELFF. In DNA form, the CDR3 reads TGTGCCACCAGTGATTCCCGGGGCTGGAACACCGGGGAGCTGTTTTTT.

V gene TRBV19 combines with J gene TRBJ1-3, with 8 bases lining up with TRBD1. V dropped 6 bases and J dropped 5; count of bases not matched to a gene: 9. This CDR3 has 15 residues. The germline CDR1 and CDR2 sequences are LNHDA and SQIVND (reference sequence). The CDR3 is CASRATGATRNTIYF. The CDR3 bases are TGTGCCAGTAGGGCGACAGGGGCGACGAGAAACACCATATATTTT. Based on the CDR3 plus reference TRBV19 and TRBJ1-3, the full variable domain is DGGITQSPKYLFRKEGQNVTLSCEQNLNHDAMYWYRQDPGQGLRLIYYSQIVNDFQKGDIAEGYSVSREKKESFPLTVTSAQKNPTAFYLCASRATGATRNTIYFGEGSWLTVV.

This chain joins TRBV5-6 and TRBJ2-7; D assignment may be TRBD1 or TRBD2 (5 bases each). Germline CDR1 and CDR2: SGHDT and YYEEEE. The V end was cut by 2 bases, the J end by 4 bases, with 10 bases between. The CDR3 covers 13 residues. CDR3 bases: TGTGCCAGCAGCTTTTCGGGACGGTACGAGCAGTACGTC. It specifies CASSFSGRYEQYV.

This clone appeared once. The genes are TRBV19 and TRBJ1-2, with unresolved D. CDR3 size: 15 residues. V was cut by 5 bases and J by 0 bases, with 13 bases left in between. CDR1 is LNHDA, CDR2 SQIVND, per germline (reference sequence). The CDR3 here is CASSRWPTTNYGYTF. CDR3 in DNA: TGTGCCAGTAGTCGATGGCCGACTACTAACTATGGCTACACCTTC.

DNA for the CDR3: TGTGCCAGCAGTCCGGGACAGGCGATAAGGCCCCAGCATTTT. Translating gives CASSPGQAIRPQHF. This sequence joins TRBV6-6 and TRBJ1-5; TRBD1 matches at 8 bases. This CDR3 has 14 amino acids. Germline loops: CDR1 MNHNY, CDR2 SVGAGI (reference sequence). The J segment lost 9 bases and the V segment lost 5 bases, leaving 9 bases of the junction unmatched.

CDR3: CSVEPRDISTDTQYF. The CDR3 nucleotides read TGCAGCGTTGAACCGAGGGACATAAGCACAGATACGCAGTATTTT. The V gene is TRBV29-1, the J gene TRBJ2-3; a weak D match, TRBD1 (6 bases). With 2 bases removed from V and 0 bases from J, the gap between germline ends came to 12 bases. The CDR3 has 15 residues. Looked up from germline, CDR1 is SQVTM and CDR2 is ANQGSEA.

This chain uses TRBV9 with TRBJ1-3; no firm D call. V was pared by 0 bases and J by 0 bases, with 7 bases between. Germline loops: CDR1 SGDLS, CDR2 YYNGEE. The CDR3 is 15 amino acids. CDR3 in amino acids: CASSVGLSSGNTIYF. The CDR3 DNA sequence: TGTGCCAGCAGCGTAGGCTTGAGCTCTGGAAACACCATATATTTT. Drawing the rest from reference TRBV9 and TRBJ1-3, the complete variable domain is DSGVTQTPKHLITATGQRVTLRCSPRSGDLSVYWYQQSLDQGLQFLIQYYNGEERAKGNILERFSAQQFPDLHSELNLSSLELGDSALYFCASSVGLSSGNTIYFGEGSWLTVV.

V is TRBV5-4 and J is TRBJ2-1; D is possibly TRBD1 (6 bases). The CDR3 is 17 amino acids. The germline V gene encodes CDR1 SGHNT and CDR2 YYREEE (reference sequence). V shed 4 bases and J shed 5 bases, with 22 bases lying between them. The CDR3 DNA sequence: TGTGCCAGCAGCCGGGCTACAGGGAAGGGTTTGGACAATGAGCAGTTCTTC. Encoded protein: CASSRATGKGLDNEQFF.

This chain connects TRBV19 to TRBJ1-1; 9 bases line up with TRBD1. V dropped 6 bases and J dropped 3; count of bases not matched to a gene: 2. The CDR3 totals 13 residues. Germline V CDR1 and CDR2: LNHDA, SQIVND (reference sequence). CDR3 in amino acids: CASRRDRDTEAFF. CDR3 DNA sequence: TGTGCCAGTAGGAGGGACAGGGACACTGAAGCTTTCTTT.

The rearrangement uses TRBV9 and TRBJ2-2; TRBD1 aligns across 7 bases. Trimming at V came to 8 bases and at J to 0 bases, leaving 4 bases not matched to a gene. CDR3 size: 14 residues. CDR1 is SGDLS, CDR2 YYNGEE, per germline. The CDR3 sequence: CASKTGPNTGELFF. DNA of the CDR3: TGTGCCAGTAAGACAGGGCCGAACACCGGGGAGCTGTTTTTT.

This chain joins TRBV2 and TRBJ1-2; D ambiguous. The V end was cut by 7 bases, the J end by 1 base, with 10 bases between. Germline V CDR1 and CDR2: SNHLY, FYNNEI. The CDR3 runs to 13 residues. The CDR3: CASIASFNYGYTF. CDR3 nucleotide sequence: TGTGCCAGCATTGCCAGTTTTAACTATGGCTACACCTTC.

The chain links TRBV5-1 to TRBJ2-1, with 7 bases that match TRBD1. V trimming: 4 bases; J trimming: 2 bases; junction bases outside the gene matches: 9. The V gene's germline CDR1 is SGHRS and CDR2 YFSETQ. This CDR3 region has 16 residues. CDR3 region: CASSRTSGTAYNEQFF. The CDR3 region has the DNA TGCGCCAGCAGCCGAACCTCCGGGACAGCCTACAATGAGCAGTTCTTC.

The J gene is TRBJ1-1, the V gene TRBV28, with D maybe TRBD1 (5 bases). V was pared by 5 bases and J by 10 bases, with 14 bases between. Germline V gene lookup returns CDR1 MDHEN and CDR2 SYDVKM. This CDR3 is 12 amino acids long. CDR3 amino acids: CASSPLGGLAFF. The DNA for the CDR3 is TGTGCCAGCAGTCCCCTCGGGGGGTTAGCTTTCTTT.

J is TRBJ1-2 and V is TRBV2; D ambiguous. Germline CDR1 is SNHLY and CDR2 is FYNNEI. With 1 base removed from V and 2 bases from J, the gap between germline ends came to 11 bases. The CDR3 runs 15 residues. The CDR3 reads CASSEGWEKNYGYTF. In DNA, the CDR3 is TGTGCCAGCAGTGAAGGGTGGGAAAAAAACTATGGCTACACCTTC. Supplemented by reference TRBV2 and TRBJ1-2, the full variable domain reads EPEVTQTPSHQVTQMGQEVILRCVPISNHLYFYWYRQILGQKVEFLVSFYNNEISEKSEIFDDQFSVERPDGSNFTLKIRSTKLEDSAMYFCASSEGWEKNYGYTFGSGTRLTVV.

A note on this clone: The same CDR3 can be traced to other DNA sequences in this sample. The chain couples TRBV10-3 to TRBJ1-5; D is uncertain. V lost 3 bases and J 3 bases, leaving 3 bases between the germline ends. The CDR3 loop spans 12 amino acids. Germline values: CDR1 ENHRY, CDR2 SYGVKD. CDR3 sequence reads: CAISDPNQPQHF. The CDR3 DNA follows: TGTGCCATCAGTGACCCCAATCAGCCCCAGCATTTT.